This T cell receptor (beta chain) was sequenced during a study of T cells after yellow fever vaccination. This clonotype has ten or more counts. Each CDR3 protein gets one entry after TCRdb re-called the 5' RACE reads with MiXCR. The repertoire includes around 350,000 distinct CDR3 sequences, roughly 6.1% of them detected once, and over 14% sits in the top ten. The CDR3 is made up of 12 amino acids. V lost 7 bases to trimming and J lost 5 bases, with 12 bases between them. Germline V CDR1 and CDR2: MGHDK, SYGVNS. Sample: PBMCs, taken 5 days after the yellow fever booster vaccination. The V gene is TRBV25-1, the J gene TRBJ2-7; D assignment may be TRBD1 or TRBD2 (5 bases each). This receptor was taken from a man younger than 40 who received the YFV17D yellow fever vaccine. In DNA form, the CDR3 reads TGTGCCAGCACCGGCTGGGGGAACGAGCAGTACTTC. Protein: CASTGWGNEQYF.